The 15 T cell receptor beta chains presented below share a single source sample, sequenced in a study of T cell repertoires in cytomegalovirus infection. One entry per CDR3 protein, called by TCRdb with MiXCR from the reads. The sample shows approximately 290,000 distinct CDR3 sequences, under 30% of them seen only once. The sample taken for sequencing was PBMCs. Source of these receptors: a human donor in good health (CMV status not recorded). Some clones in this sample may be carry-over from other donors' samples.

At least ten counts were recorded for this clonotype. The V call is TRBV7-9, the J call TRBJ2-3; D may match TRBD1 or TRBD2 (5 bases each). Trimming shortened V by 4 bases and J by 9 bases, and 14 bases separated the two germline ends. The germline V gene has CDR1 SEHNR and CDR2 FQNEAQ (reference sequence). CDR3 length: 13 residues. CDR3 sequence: CASSSGTNPTQYF. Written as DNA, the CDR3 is TGTGCCAGCAGCTCGGGGACCAACCCCACGCAGTATTTT.

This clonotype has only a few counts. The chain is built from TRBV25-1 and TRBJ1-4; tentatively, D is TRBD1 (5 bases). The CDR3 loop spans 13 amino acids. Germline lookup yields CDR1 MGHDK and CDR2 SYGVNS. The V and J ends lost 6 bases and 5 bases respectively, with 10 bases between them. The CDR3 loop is CASRDDRNEKLFF. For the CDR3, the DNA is TGTGCCAGCAGGGACGACAGAAATGAAAAACTGTTTTTT.

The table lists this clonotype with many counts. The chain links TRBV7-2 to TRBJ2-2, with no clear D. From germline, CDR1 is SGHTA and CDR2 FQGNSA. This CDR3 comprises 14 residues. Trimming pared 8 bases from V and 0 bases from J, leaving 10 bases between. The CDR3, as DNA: TGTGCCAGCCACCTGGCTGCGAACACCGGGGAGCTGTTTTTT. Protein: CASHLAANTGELFF. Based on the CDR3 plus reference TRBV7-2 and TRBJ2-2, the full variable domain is GAGVSQSPSNKVTEKGKDVELRCDPISGHTALYWYRQSLGQGLEFLIYFQGNSAPDKSGLPSDRFSAERTGGSVSTLTIQRTQQEDSAVYLCASHLAANTGELFFGEGSRLTVL.

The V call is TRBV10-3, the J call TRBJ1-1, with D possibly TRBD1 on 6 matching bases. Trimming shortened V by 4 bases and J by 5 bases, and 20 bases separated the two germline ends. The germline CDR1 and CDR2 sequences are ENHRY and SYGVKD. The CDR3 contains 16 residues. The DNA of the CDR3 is TGTGCCATCAGTGGGGGACTCAACAAGGGGGAAACTGAAGCTTTCTTT. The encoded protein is CAISGGLNKGETEAFF.

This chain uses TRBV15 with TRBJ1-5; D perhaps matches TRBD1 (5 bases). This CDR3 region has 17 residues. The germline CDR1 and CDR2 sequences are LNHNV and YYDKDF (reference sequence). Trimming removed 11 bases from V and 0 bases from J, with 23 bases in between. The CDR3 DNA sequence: TGTGCCTCCCGGGGACGGTCCCACTCTTATAGCAATCAGCCCCAGCATTTT. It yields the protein CASRGRSHSYSNQPQHF.

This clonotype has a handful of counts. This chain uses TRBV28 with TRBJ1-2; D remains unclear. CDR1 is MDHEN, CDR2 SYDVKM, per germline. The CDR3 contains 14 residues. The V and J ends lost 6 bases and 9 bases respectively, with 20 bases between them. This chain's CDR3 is CASSGLGREMSYTF. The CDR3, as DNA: TGTGCCAGCAGCGGCCTCGGTCGGGAGATGAGCTACACCTTC.

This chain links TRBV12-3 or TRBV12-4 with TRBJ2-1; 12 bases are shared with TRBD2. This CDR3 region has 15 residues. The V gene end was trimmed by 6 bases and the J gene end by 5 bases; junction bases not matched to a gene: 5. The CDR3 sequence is CASSLAGGSHNEQFF. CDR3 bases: TGTGCCAGCAGCCTAGCGGGAGGGTCCCACAATGAGCAGTTCTTC.

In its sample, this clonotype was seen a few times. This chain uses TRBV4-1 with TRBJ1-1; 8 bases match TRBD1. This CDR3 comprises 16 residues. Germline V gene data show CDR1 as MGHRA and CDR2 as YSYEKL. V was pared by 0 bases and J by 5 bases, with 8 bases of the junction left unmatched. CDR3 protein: CASSQDVRTGRTEAFF. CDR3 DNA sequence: TGCGCCAGCAGCCAAGATGTCCGGACAGGGCGAACTGAAGCTTTCTTT.

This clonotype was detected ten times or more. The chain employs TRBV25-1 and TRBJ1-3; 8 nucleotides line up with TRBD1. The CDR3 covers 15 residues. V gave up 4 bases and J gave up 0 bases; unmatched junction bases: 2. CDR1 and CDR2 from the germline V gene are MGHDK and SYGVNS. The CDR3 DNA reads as TGTGCCAGCAGTGGAACAGGGGGCTCTGGAAACACCATATATTTT. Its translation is CASSGTGGSGNTIYF.

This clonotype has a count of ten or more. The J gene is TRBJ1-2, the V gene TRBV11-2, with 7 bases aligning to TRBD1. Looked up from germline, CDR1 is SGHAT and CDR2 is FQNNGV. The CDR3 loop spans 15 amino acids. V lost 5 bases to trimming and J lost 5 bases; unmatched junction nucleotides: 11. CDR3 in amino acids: CASSPRAGGRYGYTF. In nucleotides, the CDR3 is TGTGCCAGCAGCCCAAGGGCAGGGGGAAGATATGGCTACACCTTC.

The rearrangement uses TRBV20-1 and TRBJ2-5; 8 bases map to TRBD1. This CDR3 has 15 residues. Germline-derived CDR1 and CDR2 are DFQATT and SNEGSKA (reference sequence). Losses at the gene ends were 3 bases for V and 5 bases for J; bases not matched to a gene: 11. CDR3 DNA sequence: TGCAGTGCTAGCTATACAGGGGGAGGTGTGGAGACCCAGTACTTC. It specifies CSASYTGGGVETQYF.

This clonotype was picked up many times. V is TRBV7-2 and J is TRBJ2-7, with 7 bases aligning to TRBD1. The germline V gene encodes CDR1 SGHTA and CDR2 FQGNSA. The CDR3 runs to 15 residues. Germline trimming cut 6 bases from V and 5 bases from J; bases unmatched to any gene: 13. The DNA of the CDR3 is TGTGCCAGCAGTCACCGGGACAGCTTTCAGAACGAGCAGTACTTC. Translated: CASSHRDSFQNEQYF.

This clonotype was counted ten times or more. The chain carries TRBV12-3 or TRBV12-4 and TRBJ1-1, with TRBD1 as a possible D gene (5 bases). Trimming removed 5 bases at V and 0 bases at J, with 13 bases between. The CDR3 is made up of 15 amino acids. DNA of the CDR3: TGTGCCAGCAGTCCCCCCCCGGGGGTGAACACTGAAGCTTTCTTT. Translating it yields CASSPPPGVNTEAFF.

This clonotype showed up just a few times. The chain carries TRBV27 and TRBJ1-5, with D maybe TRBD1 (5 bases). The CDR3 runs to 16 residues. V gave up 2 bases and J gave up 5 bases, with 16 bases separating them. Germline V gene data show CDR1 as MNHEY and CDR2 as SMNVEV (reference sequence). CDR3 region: CASSLRWGVRDQPQHF. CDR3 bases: TGTGCCAGCAGTTTAAGGTGGGGAGTCAGGGATCAGCCCCAGCATTTT.

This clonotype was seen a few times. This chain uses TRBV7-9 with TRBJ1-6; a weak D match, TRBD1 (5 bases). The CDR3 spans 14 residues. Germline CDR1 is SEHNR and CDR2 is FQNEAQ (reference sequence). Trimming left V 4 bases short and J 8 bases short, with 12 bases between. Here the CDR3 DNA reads TGTGCCAGCAGCTCGCAGGGATCTGATTCACCCCTCCACTTT. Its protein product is CASSSQGSDSPLHF.